Described below is a single T cell receptor beta chain sequence and its context. The target antigen is unknown. The sample belongs to a study of cytotoxic CD8 clonotypes in ibrutinib-treated CLL. Study as a whole: Timing of response sample collection was a median approximately eleven months after treatment start, with a range of 6 to 36. Overall study results and limits: Rising at ibrutinib response, clonality subsequently fell back toward baseline at progression. Public clonotypes were seen rarely and were contracted or stable on treatment.

Depths of 1 in 200,000 to 1 in 1 million T cells were the sequencing target. Using immunoSEQ multiplex PCR, the repertoire was profiled, and TCRdb retains in-frame clones only, with some absent. The sample shows some 150,000 clones, roughly three quarters of them seen only once. CDR1 and CDR2 from the germline V gene are MNHEY and SMNVEV (reference sequence). The CDR3 length is 15 residues. Unmatched junction bases numbered 8, after V lost 5 bases and J lost 4 bases. Here the sequenced sample was PBMCs, taken after 12 months of ibrutinib treatment. The receptor comes from a human donor with chronic lymphocytic leukemia. V and J are TRBV27 and TRBJ1-2; 9 positions agree with TRBD1. The CDR3 sequence is CASSPNRGPGYGYTF. The DNA for the CDR3 is TGTGCCAGCAGTCCTAACAGGGGGCCTGGCTATGGCTACACCTTC.